The next 22 T cell receptor beta chains were all read from a single sample in a study of cytomegalovirus exposure and HLA in healthy donors. Vbeta (60) and Jbeta (13) primers were used in the PCR. Here immunoSEQ multiplex PCR was the method, and the copy in TCRdb shows in-frame clones only, minus some. This sample has some 130,000 clones, with 60% to 85% found just once. Sequenced sample: PBMCs. These receptor sequences come from a man aged 30-40 years in good health and CMV-seronegative.

CDR3 DNA: TGTGCCAGCAGTTTCGGAGGGCTGTCACCCGGGGAGCTGTTTTTT. It translates to CASSFGGLSPGELFF. The V call is TRBV27, the J call TRBJ2-2, with D tentatively TRBD2 (6 bases). The CDR3 is made up of 15 amino acids. Trimming pared 3 bases from V and 6 bases from J, leaving 14 bases between. Germline V gene sequence: CDR1 MNHEY, CDR2 SMNVEV (reference sequence).

The J gene is TRBJ2-3, the V gene TRBV5-1, with D maybe TRBD1 (5 bases). Germline V CDR1 and CDR2: SGHRS, YFSETQ. The CDR3 totals 15 residues. Trimming removed 2 bases at V and 7 bases at J, with 17 bases between. The CDR3: CASSLDPTQGYTQYF. Written as DNA, the CDR3 is TGCGCCAGCAGCTTAGACCCAACTCAGGGATATACGCAGTATTTT.

To note about this clone: The conserved phenylalanine or tryptophan normally closing the CDR3 is absent here, so this likely arose from a read error. V usage is TRBV29-1 and J usage is TRBJ1-1; no clear D. There are 14 residues in the CDR3. The germline V and J ends were trimmed by 1 base and 3 bases, with 12 bases remaining between them. CDR1 is SQVTM, CDR2 ANQGSEA, per germline. CDR3 DNA sequence: TGCAGCGTTGAAGGAGATCGGGGAGACACTGAAGCTTTCGTT. The encoded protein is CSVEGDRGDTEAFV.

This chain connects TRBV10-3 to TRBJ1-1, with TRBD1 identical over 8 bases. Trimming removed 4 bases from V and 4 bases from J; junction bases left unmatched: 2. In germline, CDR1 is ENHRY, CDR2 SYGVKD. The CDR3 has 13 residues. CDR3 residues: CAISGTGRTEAFF. The CDR3 nucleotides are TGTGCCATCAGTGGGACAGGGCGCACTGAAGCTTTCTTT.

V gene TRBV28 combines with J gene TRBJ2-3; 8 nucleotides agree with TRBD1. The CDR3 is 16 residues long. V shed 6 bases and J 6 bases; nucleotides not matched to a gene: 14. Per the germline V gene, CDR1 is MDHEN and CDR2 is SYDVKM. For the CDR3, the DNA is TGTGCCAGCAGCCCCTTGGGACAGGAGGGGATCGATACGCAGTATTTT. It yields the protein CASSPLGQEGIDTQYF.

The chain employs TRBV6-5 and TRBJ1-1; 9 nucleotides match TRBD1. Germline trimming cut 4 bases from V and 5 bases from J; bases unmatched to any gene: 5. Germline V gene sequence: CDR1 MNHEY, CDR2 SVGAGI. The length of the CDR3 is 14 residues. The CDR3 DNA reads TGTGCCAGCAGTTTACAGGGGGCTTGGACTGAAGCTTTCTTT. It encodes CASSLQGAWTEAFF.

V usage is TRBV28 and J usage is TRBJ2-1, with 7 bases lining up with TRBD2. CDR1 is MDHEN and CDR2 is SYDVKM in the germline V gene. Unmatched junction bases numbered 10, after V lost 5 bases and J lost 6 bases. The CDR3 has 15 amino acids. CDR3: CASSLPSGILNEQFF. DNA for the CDR3: TGTGCCAGCAGTCTCCCGAGCGGGATCCTCAATGAGCAGTTCTTC.

In the case of this clone: The sample contains more than one DNA sequence encoding this CDR3. V and J are TRBV9 and TRBJ1-1; D call uncertain. The germline V gene encodes CDR1 SGDLS and CDR2 YYNGEE. This CDR3 contains 14 residues. V lost 0 bases, J lost 1 base, and 7 bases lay in between. CDR3 loop: CASSVVPGNTEAFF. The CDR3 DNA reads as TGTGCCAGCAGCGTAGTCCCCGGGAACACTGAAGCTTTCTTT. The whole variable domain, remainder taken from reference TRBV9 and TRBJ1-1, is DSGVTQTPKHLITATGQRVTLRCSPRSGDLSVYWYQQSLDQGLQFLIQYYNGEERAKGNILERFSAQQFPDLHSELNLSSLELGDSALYFCASSVVPGNTEAFFGQGTRLTVV.

This chain connects TRBV29-1 to TRBJ1-1; 7 bases fit TRBD1. The V segment lost 7 bases and the J segment 0 bases; nucleotides outside the gene matches: 5. This CDR3 is built from 13 residues. The germline CDR1 and CDR2 sequences are SQVTM and ANQGSEA. The CDR3 is CSGLQGLNTEAFF. The CDR3 DNA is TGCAGCGGCCTACAGGGGTTGAACACTGAAGCTTTCTTT.

The rearrangement links TRBV19 to TRBJ2-7; D possibly corresponds to TRBD2 (5 bases). Germline V gene lookup returns CDR1 LNHDA and CDR2 SQIVND (reference sequence). The CDR3 has 13 residues. V lost 3 bases to trimming and J lost 3 bases, with 9 bases between them. The CDR3 DNA follows: TGTGCCAGTAGTATCTACGGGGACTACGAGCAGTACTTC. Its translation is CASSIYGDYEQYF.

V usage is TRBV30 and J usage is TRBJ2-7, with a tentative D call TRBD2 (7 bases). This CDR3 contains 15 residues. V was clipped by 3 bases and J by 4 bases, with 19 bases between them. Looked up from germline, CDR1 is GTSNPN and CDR2 is SVGIG (reference sequence). The CDR3 here is CAWSFFGGPGYEQYF. DNA for the CDR3: TGTGCCTGGAGCTTCTTCGGGGGGCCCGGTTACGAGCAGTACTTC.

V usage is TRBV10-3 and J usage is TRBJ2-2, with TRBD1 matching over 11 bases. Germline trimming cut 6 bases from V and 6 bases from J; bases unmatched to any gene: 9. CDR1 ENHRY and CDR2 SYGVKD come from the germline V gene. There are 16 residues in the CDR3. The CDR3 coding sequence is TGTGCCATCAGGCAGGGACAGGGGGTGGCCCCCGGGGAGCTGTTTTTT. It is translated as CAIRQGQGVAPGELFF.

A word on this clone: A junction end diverges from the germline sequence, so it may reflect a read error. The rearrangement uses TRBV4-1 and TRBJ1-4; no reliable D call. The germline gives CDR1 MGHRA, CDR2 YSYEKL. The CDR3 runs to 17 residues. The CDR3 DNA is TGCGCCAGCATCCAAGATCGGCAGAGCGCGACTAATGAAAAACTGTTTTTT. It encodes CASIQDRQSATNEKLFF.

V is TRBV6-1 and J is TRBJ1-5; a weak D match, TRBD1 (5 bases). The ends were cut back, 2 bases at V and 4 bases at J, with 12 bases in the middle. CDR3 length: 15 amino acids. Germline V gene data show CDR1 as MNHNS and CDR2 as SASEGT. The CDR3 DNA is TGTGCCAGCAGTGAACCCACAGGTTTTAATCAGCCCCAGCATTTT. Translation gives CASSEPTGFNQPQHF.

The chain employs TRBV6-5 and TRBJ1-2; the D is unclear. Germline V gene lookup returns CDR1 MNHEY and CDR2 SVGAGI. The CDR3 sequence is 14 residues long. V gave up 2 bases and J gave up 2 bases, with 9 bases separating them. The CDR3 DNA is TGTGCCAGCAGTTACGGGCAGGTGAACTATGGCTACACCTTC. Translating gives CASSYGQVNYGYTF.

The chain has TRBV30 and TRBJ2-7, with D possibly TRBD2 on 7 matching bases. V was clipped by 0 bases and J by 5 bases, with 8 bases between them. This CDR3 spans 12 amino acids. Germline CDR1 and CDR2: GTSNPN and SVGIG (reference sequence). In nucleotides, the CDR3 is TGTGCCTGGAGTGTAGGGGGGGACGAGCAGTACTTC. Residues: CAWSVGGDEQYF. Filled out from reference TRBV30 and TRBJ2-7, the complete variable domain reads SQTIHQWPATLVQPVGSPLSLECTVEGTSNPNLYWYRQAAGRGLQLLFYSVGIGQISSEVPQNLSASRPQDRQFILSSKKLLLSDSGFYLCAWSVGGDEQYFGPGTRLTVT.

The chain is built from TRBV7-8 and TRBJ1-5; D possibly corresponds to TRBD1 (5 bases). Germline V gene data show CDR1 as SGHVS and CDR2 as FQNEAQ. The V end lost 5 bases, the J end lost 0 bases, and 23 bases lay between the germline ends. There are 19 residues in the CDR3. CDR3 in amino acids: CASSHNRDRRSVSNQPQHF. In DNA, the CDR3 is TGTGCCAGCAGCCATAACCGAGACAGACGGTCGGTTAGCAATCAGCCCCAGCATTTT.

J is TRBJ2-7 and V is TRBV4-1, with 7 bases fitting TRBD1. The germline gives CDR1 MGHRA, CDR2 YSYEKL. Losses at the gene ends were 3 bases for V and 2 bases for J; bases not matched to a gene: 7. This CDR3 is built from 15 residues. The DNA for the CDR3 is TGCGCCAGCAGCCACACTCCGGGACAGACCTACGAGCAGTACTTC. Translating it yields CASSHTPGQTYEQYF.

This rearrangement joins TRBV15 to TRBJ2-5; 9 bases map to TRBD1. This CDR3 contains 14 residues. The ends lost 5 bases at V and 5 bases at J; junction bases unmatched: 6. Germline assignment: CDR1 LNHNV and CDR2 YYDKDF (reference sequence). The CDR3 coding sequence is TGTGCCACCAGCTACGACAGGGGGTATGAGACCCAGTACTTC. Amino acid sequence: CATSYDRGYETQYF. The entire variable domain, with the rest obtained from reference TRBV15 and TRBJ2-5, is as follows: DAMVIQNPRYQVTQFGKPVTLSCSQTLNHNVMYWYQQKSSQAPKLLFHYYDKDFNNEADTPDNFQSRRPNTSFCFLDIRSPGLGDTAMYLCATSYDRGYETQYFGPGTRLLVL.

The rearrangement links TRBV30 to TRBJ2-5, with 12 bases that match TRBD2. The CDR3 is 13 amino acids. Germline CDR1 GTSNPN, CDR2 SVGIG (reference sequence). CDR3 in amino acids: CASSGGASETQYF. CDR3 DNA sequence: TGTGCTTCTAGCGGGGGGGCCTCCGAGACCCAGTACTTC.

The gene calls are TRBV27 and TRBJ2-7; maybe TRBD2 (6 bases). Germline assignment: CDR1 MNHEY and CDR2 SMNVEV (reference sequence). The CDR3 extends over 14 amino acids. Trimming removed 6 bases from V and 3 bases from J, with 15 bases in between. In DNA form, the CDR3 reads TGTGCCAGCAGGGTCGGAGGGGCCGACTACGAGCAGTACTTC. Protein sequence: CASRVGGADYEQYF.

The V call is TRBV29-1, the J call TRBJ2-1; the D is unclear. Germline V lookup: CDR1 SQVTM, CDR2 ANQGSEA. V dropped 6 bases and J dropped 6 bases, with 18 bases sitting between them. This CDR3 comprises 14 residues. CDR3 sequence (DNA): TGCAGCGTCGCCATTAGAGAGCCCCTCAATGAGCAGTTCTTC. The encoded protein is CSVAIREPLNEQFF.